These T cell receptor beta chains were read from a single sample in a study of T cells after yellow fever vaccination. TCRdb processed the 5' RACE reads anew with MiXCR; each CDR3 protein has one entry. Of some 80,000 distinct CDR3 sequences listed, about an eighth are singletons. This specimen consisted of CD8+ T cells not binding an NS4B(214-222) dextramer, sorted from PBMCs, obtained roughly 20 days after the first yellow fever vaccination. Every receptor here comes from a man aged 18 to 30 who received the YFV17D yellow fever vaccine. The CDR3 runs from the conserved cysteine through the conserved F or W. Each record gives: clone size, J gene, V gene, D gene, CDR3 DNA, CDR3 protein. The D gene is left open where the match is weak. The size of a clone is reported for some rows only, either as once, few or many, or as a class for expanded clones.

clone_size: -; j_call: TRBJ2-4; v_call: TRBV3-1; d_call: -; cdr3_nt: TGTGCCAGCAGCCAAGATCACCCCTCCGAGATCCAGTACTTC; cdr3_aa: CASSQDHPSEIQYF
clone_size: -; j_call: TRBJ2-5; v_call: TRBV4-1; d_call: -; cdr3_nt: TGCGCCAGCAGCCCGATTGGGGGGCTAGGAGAGACCCAGTACTTC; cdr3_aa: CASSPIGGLGETQYF
clone_size: few; j_call: TRBJ1-1; v_call: TRBV7-2; d_call: -; cdr3_nt: TGTGCCAGCAGCTTAGGGGGCCCAAACACTGAAGCTTTCTTT; cdr3_aa: CASSLGGPNTEAFF
clone_size: once; j_call: TRBJ2-1; v_call: TRBV7-6; d_call: TRBD1; cdr3_nt: TGTGCCAGCAGCGGTCGGACAGGCTGGAGCTCCTACAATGAGCAGTTCTTC; cdr3_aa: CASSGRTGWSSYNEQFF
clone_size: many; j_call: TRBJ2-4; v_call: TRBV4-3; d_call: TRBD1; cdr3_nt: TGCGCCAGCAGCCAAGTTCCGACAGGGGACATTCAGTACTTC; cdr3_aa: CASSQVPTGDIQYF
clone_size: -; j_call: TRBJ1-1; v_call: TRBV4-3; d_call: -; cdr3_nt: TGCGCCAGCAGCCAAGATATTAGCACTGAAGCTTTCTTT; cdr3_aa: CASSQDISTEAFF
clone_size: -; j_call: TRBJ2-2; v_call: TRBV5-1; d_call: -; cdr3_nt: TGCGCCAGCAGACCGGGACAGCGAACACCGGGGGGGACCGGGGAGCTGTTTTTT; cdr3_aa: CASRPGQRTPGGTGELFF
clone_size: -; j_call: TRBJ2-1; v_call: TRBV4-2; d_call: -; cdr3_nt: TGTGCCAGTACGAGTATGGGGTCTGGAATCTACAATGAGCAGTTCTTC; cdr3_aa: CASTSMGSGIYNEQFF
clone_size: -; j_call: TRBJ2-1; v_call: TRBV7-9; d_call: TRBD2; cdr3_nt: TGTGCCAGCAGCTTAGCTAGCGGGGGTAATGAGCAGTTCTTC; cdr3_aa: CASSLASGGNEQFF
clone_size: -; j_call: TRBJ2-4; v_call: TRBV6-5; d_call: -; cdr3_nt: TGTGCCAGCCTTAACAGGGTGGGGATCCAGTACTTC; cdr3_aa: CASLNRVGIQYF
clone_size: -; j_call: TRBJ1-5; v_call: TRBV7-9; d_call: -; cdr3_nt: TGTGCCAGCAGTTTAGGAGGGGGGGCTCAGCCCCAGCATTTT; cdr3_aa: CASSLGGGAQPQHF
clone_size: few; j_call: TRBJ1-1; v_call: TRBV20-1; d_call: -; cdr3_nt: TGCAGTGCCCAGGGAGGGGTCGGAACTGAAGCTTTCTTT; cdr3_aa: CSAQGGVGTEAFF
clone_size: -; j_call: TRBJ1-4; v_call: TRBV4-1; d_call: TRBD1; cdr3_nt: TGCGCCAGCAGCCAAGATAATCGGCCAGGGGGTTGGGAAAAACTGTTTTTT; cdr3_aa: CASSQDNRPGGWEKLFF
clone_size: -; j_call: TRBJ2-1; v_call: TRBV20-1; d_call: -; cdr3_nt: TGCAGTGCTAGAGATAATCTAGCCGGAGAGCAGTTCTTC; cdr3_aa: CSARDNLAGEQFF